These 8 T cell receptor beta chains originate from one sample sequenced in a study of blood T cell repertoires in COVID-19. Data came from immunoSEQ multiplex PCR; TCRdb stores just in-frame clones and leaves some out. The sample has 240,000 or so clones; about 85% are singletons. The sequencing sample was made of peripheral blood. All receptors derive from a man in his thirties or forties who had recovered from COVID-19.

The chain couples TRBV7-9 to TRBJ1-5; weak D call: TRBD1 (5 bases). Trimming took 4 bases from V and 6 from J, leaving 13 bases between them. In germline, CDR1 is SEHNR, CDR2 FQNEAQ (reference sequence). The CDR3 is made up of 14 amino acids. The DNA for the CDR3 is TGTGCCAGCAGCTCGGGAGGGGACCCTCAGCCCCAGCATTTT. It encodes CASSSGGDPQPQHF.

The J gene is TRBJ2-5, the V gene TRBV2; D perhaps matches TRBD1 (6 bases). The V gene's germline CDR1 is SNHLY and CDR2 FYNNEI. V was pared by 6 bases and J by 2 bases, with 16 bases between. This CDR3 contains 15 residues. CDR3 protein: CASSLDRNRQETQYF. The CDR3 DNA sequence: TGTGCCAGCAGCCTCGACAGGAACCGACAAGAGACCCAGTACTTC. The whole variable domain, filled in from reference TRBV2 and TRBJ2-5, reads EPEVTQTPSHQVTQMGQEVILRCVPISNHLYFYWYRQILGQKVEFLVSFYNNEISEKSEIFDDQFSVERPDGSNFTLKIRSTKLEDSAMYFCASSLDRNRQETQYFGPGTRLLVL.

The chain joins TRBV7-8 to TRBJ2-7, with 7 positions matching TRBD1. Germline CDR1 and CDR2: SGHVS and FQNEAQ. The CDR3 has 15 residues. The junction had 7 bases not matched to a gene; V was cut back by 5 bases and J by 0 bases. The chain's CDR3 is CASSPRQGSSYEQYF. CDR3 nucleotide sequence: TGTGCCAGCAGCCCCAGACAGGGCAGCTCCTACGAGCAGTACTTC. The whole variable domain, remainder taken from reference TRBV7-8 and TRBJ2-7, is GAGVSQSPRYKVAKRGQDVALRCDPISGHVSLFWYQQALGQGPEFLTYFQNEAQLDKSGLPSDRFFAERPEGSVSTLKIQRTQQEDSAVYLCASSPRQGSSYEQYFGPGTRLTVT.

This rearrangement joins TRBV9 to TRBJ1-1; perhaps TRBD1 as D (6 bases). Trimming shortened V by 4 bases and J by 3 bases, and 10 bases separated the two germline ends. CDR3 length equals 13 residues. Germline assignment: CDR1 SGDLS and CDR2 YYNGEE. The CDR3 region has the DNA TGTGCCAGCAGCCCTCGGACAGACACTGAAGCTTTCTTT. Protein sequence: CASSPRTDTEAFF.

The chain combines TRBV19 with TRBJ2-7; D unclear. Trimming removed 0 bases from V and 3 bases from J, with 9 bases in between. Per the germline V gene, CDR1 is LNHDA and CDR2 is SQIVND (reference sequence). The CDR3 is 14 residues long. The CDR3 DNA follows: TGTGCCAGTAGTATAGAGCCAGGTTTCTACGAGCAGTACTTC. Encoded protein: CASSIEPGFYEQYF.

The chain couples TRBV7-3 to TRBJ1-2; tentatively, D is TRBD1 (5 bases). V dropped 5 bases and J dropped 6 bases, with 19 bases sitting between them. From germline, CDR1 is SGHTA and CDR2 FQGTGA. CDR3 length: 15 residues. DNA of the CDR3: TGTGCCAGCAGCCTTCGCCCTACAGGATGGGATGGCTACACCTTC. Protein sequence: CASSLRPTGWDGYTF.

The chain combines TRBV12-5 with TRBJ2-2; TRBD1 matches at 7 bases. The CDR3 has 15 residues. In germline, CDR1 is LGHNT, CDR2 FRNRAP. V was pared by 7 bases and J by 0 bases, with 5 bases of the junction left unmatched. CDR3 sequence (DNA): TGTGCTAGTGCCAACAGGGGTGCGAACACCGGGGAGCTGTTTTTT. This encodes CASANRGANTGELFF.

The rearrangement uses TRBV12-3 or TRBV12-4 and TRBJ2-7; 8 bases are shared with TRBD2. CDR3 length: 13 residues. Trimming at V came to 4 bases and at J to 3 bases, leaving 2 bases not matched to a gene. The CDR3 loop reads CASSSGGGYEQYF. The CDR3 nucleotides are TGTGCCAGCAGTTCGGGGGGGGGCTACGAGCAGTACTTC.